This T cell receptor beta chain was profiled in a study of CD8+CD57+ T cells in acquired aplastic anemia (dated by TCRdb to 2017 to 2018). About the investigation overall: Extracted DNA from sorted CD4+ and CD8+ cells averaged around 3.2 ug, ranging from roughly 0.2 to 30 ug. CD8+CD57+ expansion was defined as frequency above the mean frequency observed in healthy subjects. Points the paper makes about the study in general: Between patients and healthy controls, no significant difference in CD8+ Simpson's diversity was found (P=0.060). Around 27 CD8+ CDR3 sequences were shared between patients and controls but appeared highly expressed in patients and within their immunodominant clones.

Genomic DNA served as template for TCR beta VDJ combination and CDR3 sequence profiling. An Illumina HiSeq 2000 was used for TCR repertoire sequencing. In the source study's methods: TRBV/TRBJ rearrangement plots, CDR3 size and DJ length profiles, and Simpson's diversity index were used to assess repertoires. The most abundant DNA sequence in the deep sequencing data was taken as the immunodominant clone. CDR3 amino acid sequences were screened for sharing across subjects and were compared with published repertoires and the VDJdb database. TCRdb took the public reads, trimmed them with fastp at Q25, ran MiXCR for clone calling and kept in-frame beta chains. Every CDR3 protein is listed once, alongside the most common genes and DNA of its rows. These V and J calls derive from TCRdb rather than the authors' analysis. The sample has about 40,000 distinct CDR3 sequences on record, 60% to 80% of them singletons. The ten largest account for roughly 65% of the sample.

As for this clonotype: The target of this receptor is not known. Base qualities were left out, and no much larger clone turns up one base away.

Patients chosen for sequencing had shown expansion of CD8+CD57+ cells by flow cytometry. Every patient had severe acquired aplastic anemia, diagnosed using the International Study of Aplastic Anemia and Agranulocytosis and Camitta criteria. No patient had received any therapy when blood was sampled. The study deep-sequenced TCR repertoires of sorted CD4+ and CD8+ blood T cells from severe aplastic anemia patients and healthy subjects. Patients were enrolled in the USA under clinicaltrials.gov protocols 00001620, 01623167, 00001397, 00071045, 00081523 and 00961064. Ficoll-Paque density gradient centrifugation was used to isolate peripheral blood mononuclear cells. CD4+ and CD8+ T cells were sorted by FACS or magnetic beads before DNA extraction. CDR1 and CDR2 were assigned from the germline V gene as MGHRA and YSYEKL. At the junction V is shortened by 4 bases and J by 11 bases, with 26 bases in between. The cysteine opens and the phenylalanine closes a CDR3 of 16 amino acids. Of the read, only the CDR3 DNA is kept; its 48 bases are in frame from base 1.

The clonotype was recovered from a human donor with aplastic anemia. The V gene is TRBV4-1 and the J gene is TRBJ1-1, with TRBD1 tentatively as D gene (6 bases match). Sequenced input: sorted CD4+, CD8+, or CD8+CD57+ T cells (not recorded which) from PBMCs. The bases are TGCGCCAGCAGCCTCCCCGGGGAAGGGGGGCCTCGGGTGGCTTTCTTT. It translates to CASSLPGEGGPRVAFF.